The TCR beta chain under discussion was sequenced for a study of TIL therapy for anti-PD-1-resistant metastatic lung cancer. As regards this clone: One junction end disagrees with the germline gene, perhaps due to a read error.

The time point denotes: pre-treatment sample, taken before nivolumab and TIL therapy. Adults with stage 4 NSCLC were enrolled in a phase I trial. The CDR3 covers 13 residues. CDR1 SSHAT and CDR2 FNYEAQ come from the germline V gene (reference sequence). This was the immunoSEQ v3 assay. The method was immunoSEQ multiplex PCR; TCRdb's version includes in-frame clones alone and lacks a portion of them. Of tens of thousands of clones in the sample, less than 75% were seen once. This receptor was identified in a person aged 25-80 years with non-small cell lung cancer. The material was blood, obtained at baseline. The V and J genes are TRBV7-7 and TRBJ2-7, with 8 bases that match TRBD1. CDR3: CASSSGQGNEQYF. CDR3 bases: TGTGCTAGCAGCTCCGGACAGGGTAACGAGCAGTACTTC.